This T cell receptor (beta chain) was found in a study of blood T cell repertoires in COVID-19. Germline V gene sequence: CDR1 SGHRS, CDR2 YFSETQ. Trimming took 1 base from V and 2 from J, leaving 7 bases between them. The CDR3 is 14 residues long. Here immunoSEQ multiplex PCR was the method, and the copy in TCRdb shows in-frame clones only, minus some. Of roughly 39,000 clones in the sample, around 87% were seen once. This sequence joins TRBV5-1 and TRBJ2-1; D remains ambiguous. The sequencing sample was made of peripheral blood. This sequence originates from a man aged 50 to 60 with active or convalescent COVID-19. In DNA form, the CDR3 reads TGCGCCAGCAGCTTGTACACCACCTACAATGAGCAGTTCTTC. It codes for CASSLYTTYNEQFF.